This T cell receptor beta chain appears in the sequencing data of a study of T cells in Graves' hyperthyroidism and ophthalmopathy. Study results and limitations: A model using 13 V-J features told ophthalmopathy apart from stable hyperthyroidism. Blood also contained most expanded thyroid clonotypes above 0.001.

This clonotype was picked up many times. Its antigen is not known. Reasons for excluding patients were uncontrolled infection, other autoimmune disease, pregnancy or lactation. Used for diagnoses were clinical symptoms, serum thyroxine and TRAb, thyroid ultrasound and orbital computed tomography. Amplification yielded TCR beta CDR3 regions, with RNA transcripts as the source. The TCR CDR3 was amplified in a first-round RT-PCR using the HTBI primer set. TCRdb re-derived calls from the multiplex PCR reads in MiXCR, one entry per CDR3 protein. The table records roughly 250,000 distinct CDR3 sequences, about a sixth of them present only once. This CDR3 comprises 12 residues. Germline loops: CDR1 MNHNS, CDR2 SASEGT. V dropped 11 bases and J dropped 4 bases, with 11 bases sitting between them.

Sequenced material: blood. This sequence was found in a woman in her late teens or twenties with Graves' ophthalmopathy. The rearrangement uses TRBV6-1 and TRBJ2-2; D gene uncertain. The CDR3 region is CASSVGTGELFF. CDR3 DNA: TGTGCCTCCTCCGTGGGCACCGGGGAGCTGTTTTTT.